These 25 T cell receptor beta chains originate from one sample sequenced in a study of PD-1 blockade in classical Hodgkin lymphoma. Generated by immunoSEQ multiplex PCR, the TCRdb table keeps only in-frame clones and is missing some. The table records 25,000 to 30,000 clones, about two thirds of them present only once. Following autologous stem cell transplantation, relapse occurred in every patient, and exposure to brentuximab vedotin varied. Source: peripheral blood mononuclear cells (PBMCs), taken before the second cycle of nivolumab. These receptors were obtained from a human donor with classical Hodgkin lymphoma.

The chain links TRBV29-1 to TRBJ1-1, with D perhaps matching TRBD1 (5 bases). The CDR3 has 16 amino acids. V was shortened by 7 bases and J by 5 bases, with 26 bases between the two germline ends. Germline CDR1 is SQVTM and CDR2 is ANQGSEA. CDR3 coding DNA: TGCAGCGCTTGGACACTTGCGAACCAACCGCGGACTGAAGCTTTCTTT. It is translated as CSAWTLANQPRTEAFF.

This chain links TRBV13 with TRBJ2-6, with D possibly matching TRBD2 (5 bases). Germline V lookup: CDR1 PRHDT, CDR2 FYEKMQ (reference sequence). The CDR3 is made up of 15 amino acids. V was trimmed by 0 bases and J by 2 bases, leaving 5 bases between them. The chain's CDR3 is CASSLGGAGANVLTF. CDR3 nucleotide sequence: TGTGCCAGCAGCTTAGGCGGGGCTGGGGCCAACGTCCTGACTTTC.

Concerning this clone: The junction and the germline gene differ at one end; a read error may be behind it. The rearrangement joins TRBV7-7 to TRBJ1-3, with D tentatively TRBD1 (6 bases). Per the germline V gene, CDR1 is SSHAT and CDR2 is FNYEAQ (reference sequence). There are 14 residues in the CDR3. The CDR3 coding sequence is TGTGCTAGCAGCTTAGGGGGGCCTGGAAACACCATATATTTT. Protein product: CASSLGGPGNTIYF.

The V and J genes are TRBV2 and TRBJ1-5; perhaps TRBD1 as D (5 bases). The CDR3 has 15 residues. Looked up from germline, CDR1 is SNHLY and CDR2 is FYNNEI. V lost 8 bases, J lost 0 bases, and 14 bases lay in between. The CDR3 sequence is CASRGSADSNQPQHF. CDR3 DNA: TGTGCCAGCCGGGGGTCAGCGGATAGCAATCAGCCCCAGCATTTT.

This chain connects TRBV5-4 to TRBJ2-1, with D perhaps given as TRBD1 or TRBD2 (5 bases each). There are 15 residues in the CDR3. Trimming left V 4 bases short and J 6 bases short, with 17 bases between. Germline assignment: CDR1 SGHNT and CDR2 YYREEE (reference sequence). In DNA, the CDR3 is TGTGCCAGCAGCCAACTATTCGAGGGGTCCAATGAGCAGTTCTTC. Amino acids: CASSQLFEGSNEQFF.

The CDR3 sequence is CASSLGQGVREAFF. CDR3 nucleotides: TGTGCCAGCAGCTTAGGCCAGGGGGTACGTGAAGCTTTCTTT. The chain has TRBV11-2 and TRBJ1-1; 7 bases line up with TRBD1. The germline gives CDR1 SGHAT, CDR2 FQNNGV. The V and J ends lost 1 base and 7 bases, in that order; junction bases with no gene match: 6. CDR3 length equals 14 residues.

This clone has only a few counts. The genes are TRBV23-1 and TRBJ2-7, with D possibly matching TRBD2 (5 bases). TRBV23-1 counts as an open reading frame of uncertain function. V lost 11 bases and J lost 2, with 16 bases in between. The CDR3 consists of 13 residues. CDR3 DNA sequence: TGCGCCCGCTTATTGTCCGGGACCTACGAGCAGTACTTC. This sequence encodes CARLLSGTYEQYF.

The J gene is TRBJ2-7, the V gene TRBV5-4; 9 bases line up with TRBD2. The trim removed 1 base at V and 2 bases at J, leaving 10 bases unmatched. Germline CDR1 SGHNT, CDR2 YYREEE (reference sequence). This CDR3 contains 17 residues. The CDR3 bases are TGTGCCAGCAGCTTGCCTAGCGGGGTCGGGATCACCTACGAGCAGTACTTC. Protein: CASSLPSGVGITYEQYF. The complete variable domain, with remaining parts taken from reference TRBV5-4 and TRBJ2-7, reads ETGVTQSPTHLIKTRGQQVTLRCSSQSGHNTVSWYQQALGQGPQFIFQYYREEENGRGNFPPRFSGLQFPNYSSELNVNALELDDSALYLCASSLPSGVGITYEQYFGPGTRLTVT.

This chain uses TRBV5-1 with TRBJ1-1, with 10 bases identical to TRBD1. This CDR3 spans 15 amino acids. CDR1 is SGHRS, CDR2 YFSETQ, per germline. Trimming took 1 base from V and 8 from J; bases not matched to a gene: 8. CDR3 bases: TGCGCCAGCAGCTTGACCGGACAGGGGGTAGGGGAAGCTTTCTTT. This encodes CASSLTGQGVGEAFF.

On this clone itself: This CDR3 is also generated by other DNA sequences in the sample. V gene TRBV30 combines with J gene TRBJ2-3; D is undetermined. The V gene lost 3 bases and the J gene lost 1 base, with 11 bases spanning the gap. Germline V CDR1 and CDR2: GTSNPN, SVGIG (reference sequence). There are 14 residues in the CDR3. The CDR3 DNA reads TGTGCCTGGAGCCGGCGTGGCGGCACAGATACGCAGTATTTT. Its protein product is CAWSRRGGTDTQYF.

The rearrangement joins TRBV7-8 to TRBJ1-2, with 7 positions matching TRBD1. CDR1 SGHVS and CDR2 FQNEAQ come from the germline V gene. J gave up 5 bases and V 1 base, and 16 bases lay outside the gene matches. The CDR3 sequence is 18 residues long. The CDR3 here is CASSLGGGQTTSQYGYTF. CDR3 DNA sequence: TGTGCCAGCAGCTTAGGGGGGGGACAGACAACATCCCAGTATGGCTACACCTTC. Full variable domain (rest looked up from reference TRBV7-8 and TRBJ1-2): GAGVSQSPRYKVAKRGQDVALRCDPISGHVSLFWYQQALGQGPEFLTYFQNEAQLDKSGLPSDRFFAERPEGSVSTLKIQRTQQEDSAVYLCASSLGGGQTTSQYGYTFGSGTRLTVV.

The rearrangement uses TRBV4-2 and TRBJ1-2, with D possibly matching TRBD1 (5 bases). Germline lookup yields CDR1 LGHNA and CDR2 YNFKEQ. Trimming pared 0 bases from V and 6 bases from J, leaving 14 bases between. The CDR3 covers 15 residues. The CDR3 loop is CASSQDGQPGDGYTF. CDR3 DNA sequence: TGTGCCAGCAGCCAAGACGGACAACCGGGGGATGGCTACACCTTC.

The chain recombines TRBV25-1 with TRBJ2-5; TRBD2 might be the D (5 bases). CDR3 size: 15 residues. Trimming shortened V by 9 bases and J by 4 bases, and 21 bases separated the two germline ends. CDR1 is MGHDK, CDR2 SYGVNS, per germline. The CDR3 nucleotides read TGTGCCAGGACCGGCTCCGAGGGAAAGAGAGAGACCCAGTACTTC. This gives the protein CARTGSEGKRETQYF.

The genes are TRBV6-5 and TRBJ1-2; D is unclear. The V and J ends lost 5 bases and 0 bases respectively, with 10 bases between them. The CDR3 is 14 residues long. CDR1 and CDR2 (germline): MNHEY, SVGAGI. The CDR3 bases are TGTGCCAGCAGTCTAGGAGAAGCTAACTATGGCTACACCTTC. Protein: CASSLGEANYGYTF.

This clone was observed a handful of times. V is TRBV7-6 and J is TRBJ2-5, with unresolved D. The V gene's germline CDR1 is SGHVS and CDR2 FNYEAQ. This CDR3 comprises 14 residues. The V gene lost 1 base and the J gene lost 5 bases, with 11 bases spanning the gap. CDR3 protein: CASSLDPPGETQYF. CDR3 coding DNA: TGTGCCAGCAGCTTAGACCCGCCCGGGGAGACCCAGTACTTC.

The chain links TRBV7-9 to TRBJ1-2; 8 nucleotides line up with TRBD1. V lost 5 bases and J lost 6; bases outside the gene matches: 14. The CDR3 sequence is 16 residues long. Looked up from germline, CDR1 is SEHNR and CDR2 is FQNEAQ (reference sequence). The CDR3 region is CASSQDGTGGLDGYTF. The CDR3 nucleotides are TGTGCCAGCAGCCAGGATGGGACAGGAGGCCTGGATGGCTACACCTTC.

The chain uses TRBV5-6 and TRBJ1-2; D gene uncertain. Trimming left V 5 bases short and J 7 bases short, with 6 bases between. The CDR3 has 10 amino acids. In germline, CDR1 is SGHDT, CDR2 YYEEEE. The CDR3 DNA follows: TGTGCCAGCAGGGGAATTGGCTACACCTTC. The encoded protein is CASRGIGYTF. Looking up the rest from reference TRBV5-6 and TRBJ1-2 gives the full variable domain: DAGVTQSPTHLIKTRGQQVTLRCSPKSGHDTVSWYQQALGQGPQFIFQYYEEEERQRGNFPDRFSGHQFPNYSSELNVNALLLGDSALYLCASRGIGYTFGSGTRLTVV.

V and J are TRBV9 and TRBJ2-7; D is undetermined. V lost 0 bases to trimming and J lost 1 base, with 8 bases between them. The germline V gene has CDR1 SGDLS and CDR2 YYNGEE. The CDR3 totals 14 residues. CDR3 sequence (DNA): TGTGCCAGCAGCGTAGAGGGCACGTCCTACGAGCAGTACTTC. This sequence encodes CASSVEGTSYEQYF.

The DNA of the CDR3 is TGTGCCAGCAGTTACTCGTTAACAGGGGGCGTCTATGGCTACACCTTC. This codes for CASSYSLTGGVYGYTF. The chain carries TRBV6-5 and TRBJ1-2, with 9 bases matching TRBD1. The CDR3 is 16 amino acids. Germline values: CDR1 MNHEY, CDR2 SVGAGI. V shed 0 bases and J 4 bases; nucleotides not matched to a gene: 6.

This clone was counted once. The chain combines TRBV5-5 with TRBJ2-7, with D perhaps assigned TRBD1 or TRBD2 (6 bases each). Between the trimmed V and J ends, which lost 4 bases and 5 bases, there was a span of 16 bases. Per the germline V gene, CDR1 is SGHKS and CDR2 is YYEKEE (reference sequence). CDR3 length: 14 amino acids. CDR3 in amino acids: CASSLTGGFHEQYF. CDR3 bases: TGTGCCAGCAGCCTGACAGGAGGGTTCCACGAGCAGTACTTC.

This clone was detected only a few times. J is TRBJ1-1 and V is TRBV19; unclear D gene. Trimming took 4 bases from V and 7 from J, leaving 7 bases between them. Germline-derived CDR1 and CDR2 are LNHDA and SQIVND (reference sequence). CDR3 length: 11 residues. CDR3 amino acids: CASSRYSEAFF. Here the CDR3 DNA reads TGTGCCAGTAGTAGGTACAGTGAAGCTTTCTTT. The full variable domain, rest sourced from reference TRBV19 and TRBJ1-1, is DGGITQSPKYLFRKEGQNVTLSCEQNLNHDAMYWYRQDPGQGLRLIYYSQIVNDFQKGDIAEGYSVSREKKESFPLTVTSAQKNPTAFYLCASSRYSEAFFGQGTRLTVV.

This chain links TRBV9 with TRBJ2-2; a weak D match, TRBD2 (5 bases). Trimming shortened V by 4 bases and J by 6 bases, and 7 bases separated the two germline ends. Germline V lookup: CDR1 SGDLS, CDR2 YYNGEE. This CDR3 contains 12 residues. CDR3 region: CASSSGSGELFF. The DNA of the CDR3 is TGTGCCAGCAGCTCGGGGTCCGGGGAGCTGTTTTTT.

The gene calls are TRBV21-1 and TRBJ2-5. TRBV21-1 is shown as a pseudogene. This CDR3 has 14 residues. The CDR3 nucleotides are TGTGCCAGCACCAAAGAAAAGGGTAAAGAGACCCAGTACTTC. Encoded protein: CASTKEKGKETQYF.

This chain connects TRBV10-2 to TRBJ2-7; unclear D gene. CDR1 is WSHSY and CDR2 is SAAADI in the germline V gene. Trimming removed 5 bases from V and 6 bases from J, with 14 bases in between. This CDR3 has 13 residues. The CDR3 sequence is CASSSHIGAEQYF. Written as DNA, the CDR3 is TGCGCCAGCAGTTCCCACATTGGAGCCGAGCAGTACTTC.

V usage is TRBV19 and J usage is TRBJ1-1; 7 positions agree with TRBD1. Trimming cost V 8 bases and J 5 bases; bases outside gene matches: 8. This CDR3 is 13 amino acids long. Germline V gene sequence: CDR1 LNHDA, CDR2 SQIVND (reference sequence). This CDR3 is CASGRDSFTEAFF. CDR3 nucleotides: TGTGCCAGTGGCCGGGACAGTTTTACTGAAGCTTTCTTT.